The subject of this entry is one T cell receptor (beta chain). It has no known antigen specificity. The input lacks base qualities; no much larger clone sits a single base away. TCRbeta CDR3 regions were amplified from genomic DNA by means of the immunoSEQ Assay, a bias-controlled multiplex PCR. In the source study's methods: The number of nucleated cells in each sample was estimated by amplification of reference gene primers within the assay. To quantify the absolute abundance of each unique TCRbeta CDR3 rearrangement, sequence reads were collapsed and filtered. For each sample, productive Simpson clonality was calculated by taking the square root of Simpson's diversity index across productive rearrangements. TCRdb holds this immuneACCESS table with in-frame rearrangements only. Some clones are missing; in checked studies, unresolved V genes explain under half, and the rest has no known cause. From that table come the V and J calls and clone size; the DNA was used to work out D and trimming. This sample is represented by under 200,000 clones; 80% to 90% of them were singletons. Of the sample, 9.5% to 13% is held by the ten largest clones.

This sample was taken from a study of blood T cell repertoires in COVID-19 (dated by TCRdb to about 2020). For the wider study: Collaborator samples came from the United States, Italy and Spain and covered acute and convalescent phases of COVID-19. Subjects who had been exposed to COVID-19, were actively infected with it, or had recovered from it provided the deeply sampled blood TCRbeta repertoires that made up the dataset. The sample metadata nearly always contained a de-identified subject ID, COVID-19 status, age in years and sex. Samples came from the ongoing ImmuneRACE study (first 160 participants) plus 1,254 subjects from 6 global collaborators. The material from the prospective study consisted of cDNA or gDNA derived from T cells, B-cell-depleted T cells, or PBMCs. The repertoires were released in a freely available public database meant as a resource for research on the immune response to SARS-CoV-2. HLA class I and class II types, where available, came from metadata supplied by the sample provider rather than from assay-based typing.

From a lookup of the germline V gene, CDR1 and CDR2 are MDHEN and SYDVKM. The junction carries 13 bases between V and J, which are trimmed by 1 base and 6 bases respectively. From the cysteine through the phenylalanine, the CDR3 covers 15 amino acids. The DNA shown is the 45-base CDR3, in frame from base 1. One collaborating source in Seattle enrolled patients during active infection and followed them longitudinally through the course of disease. Collaborating institutions collected whole blood in K2EDTA tubes following their own protocols. For TCRbeta analysis, collaborators shipped samples as frozen whole blood, isolated PBMCs, or DNA extracted from either of those sample types. What the authors observed across the whole study: The quantity of clinical and demographic metadata differed by source and by participant and was supplied without curation.

This sequence uses TRBV28 and TRBJ1-5, and the D gene may be TRBD1, 5 bases matching. The TCR was taken from a woman between 55 and 75 years old with COVID-19, enrolled during active disease. The specimen was peripheral blood. The CDR3 is CASSLSWRDGQPQHF. The nucleotides are TGTGCCAGCAGTTTATCGTGGAGGGACGGTCAGCCCCAGCATTTT.